This T cell receptor beta chain originates from a study of OX40 agonist ivuxolimab in advanced cancers. Deletions cut 3 bases from V and 3 bases from J, with 7 bases between. CDR1 and CDR2 from the germline V gene are SGHDT and YYEEEE. This CDR3 is built from 12 residues. Note on this clone: Its antigen is currently unknown.

Produced via immunoSEQ multiplex PCR; TCRdb's table is partial and in-frame only. The table has about 35,000 clones, roughly 80% seen once. The study, taken as a whole, reports: Expanded peripheral T cells had an undetermined antigen specificity.

This specimen consisted of CD4+ or CD8+ T cells sorted from blood, obtained in a trial of the OX40 agonist ivuxolimab. This chain uses TRBV5-6 with TRBJ2-7; possibly TRBD2 for D (6 bases). The receptor was isolated from an adult with an advanced solid tumor such as melanoma, head and neck, liver or kidney cancer. As DNA, the CDR3 is TGTGCCAGCAGCTGGGGGGACTACGAGCAGTACTTC. Its translation: CASSWGDYEQYF.